This T cell receptor beta chain is from a study of prognosis after radiotherapy for stage I lung cancer (dated by TCRdb to about 2021). Regarding the study in general: Between April 2018 and early 2019, 20 or so stage I NSCLC patients were enrolled in Nanjing, China. There were 12 to 15 patients with newly diagnosed primary stage I lung tumors and a handful of patients with oligometastatic NSCLC after surgical resection of the primary tumor. All patients were considered medically inoperable, owing to comorbidities in more than ten and refusal of surgery in about seven. SBRT was not combined with any concurrent therapy in any patient. Squamous cell carcinoma histology was identified in more than five patients, and adenocarcinoma histology was identified in twelve patients. SBRT was given in 3 to 5 fractions with a biologically effective dose of at least 100 Gy, using image-guided IMRT or VMAT. The study took one blood sample before SBRT and one after SBRT from each of roughly 20 patients and sequenced all 38 samples. The cohort included about 12 men and about six women, with a median age of almost 75 years and a range of about 50 to 85 years. After SBRT, distant metastases developed in four of the 19 patients at a median of about seven months, while the remaining 15 patients had no significant progression. This study profiled peripheral blood TCR beta repertoires from stage I NSCLC patients before and after stereotactic body radiotherapy and linked the repertoires to distant failure. Study-level results and caveats: Post-SBRT Shannon entropy and its change from baseline were lower in patients who developed distant metastases; baseline Shannon entropy was not associated with metastases. Whether the expanded TCR clones were tumor-specific was not determined. Differences by metastasis status were reportedly seen in TRBV and TRBJ usage frequencies, involving two V genes at baseline and, after SBRT, 9 or 10 V genes and two J genes. The study was limited by its small cohort and short follow-up, and the findings require independent validation. After SBRT, the count of unique TCR clones dropped from a median of approximately 10,000 beforehand to about 7,000 afterward (Wilcoxon paired P=0.011). No adjustment for multiple comparisons was applied to any of the reported P values.

This clonotype was detected ten times or more. Its antigen remains unidentified. The input lacks base qualities; no much larger clone sits a single base away. Two rounds of multiplex PCR on genomic DNA were used to amplify the TCR beta CDR3 region. In the first round of PCR, primers specific to each TRBV and TRBJ gene were used, and the primer sequences are filed in Chinese patent CN105087789A. Universal primers were used in the second round of PCR. The Roche High Pure PCR Template Preparation Kit was used to extract genomic DNA from frozen PBMCs. The libraries underwent paired-end sequencing with 151 bp reads on an Illumina HiSeq 3000. On the study's bioinformatics: CutAdapt was used to remove raw reads lacking the multiplex PCR primer sequences. High-quality paired reads were merged into contigs with PEAR. By alignment to reference sequences, MiXCR assigned TRB V, D and J gene segments to each contig. CDR3 sequences were clustered by base quality and sequence similarity to remove sequencing errors. Diversity was measured as Shannon entropy normalized by the natural log of productive TCR sequence number. To get clonality, Shannon entropy was divided by the natural log of the number of unique clonotypes, and that result was subtracted from one. Progression-free survival cut-offs for repertoire metrics were chosen using the Youden index of ROC curves, with analyses run in R 3.5.3. The public sequencing data were trimmed at Q25 with fastp and processed into clonotypes with MiXCR by TCRdb, which kept only in-frame beta chains. One record per CDR3 amino acid sequence lists the most common genes and DNA. The V and J calls and clone size are TCRdb's, not the authors'. The sample includes approximately 22,000 distinct CDR3 sequences, with roughly 41% observed a single time. More than 25% of the sample is held by the ten biggest clonotypes.

V ends up 3 bases short and J 7 bases short, with an unmatched junction base count of 11. The CDR3 holds 16 amino acids from the cysteine to the phenylalanine. Just CDR3 DNA is preserved here, 48 bases in frame from base 1. The germline V gene supplies CDR1 KGHDR and CDR2 SFDVKD. All patients had node-negative disease on CT and PET/CT, and none had a history of other malignancies or had previously received chemotherapy or radiotherapy. Around 6 milliliters of peripheral venous blood were drawn into EDTA tubes at each of two time points. Ficoll-Paque Plus density-gradient centrifugation was used to isolate PBMCs. Samples were stored at -80°C immediately after collection until analysis.

The chain was built from TRBV24-1 and TRBJ2-3; the junction holds 8 bases that match TRBD2. The sequencing used PBMCs, collected before or after stereotactic body radiation therapy (not recorded which). This sequence was found in a donor at least 50 years old with non-small cell lung cancer. The CDR3 reads CATSDRGGSGRYTQYF. The DNA sequence is TGTGCCACCAGTGATCGAGGGGGGAGCGGGAGATATACGCAGTATTTT.